This TCR beta chain was found in a study of control samples from healthy donors and cancer patients (dated by TCRdb to 2018 to 2020). The library was built by means of the immunoSEQ multiplex PCR assay. Entries here come from immuneACCESS through TCRdb and include only in-frame sequences with V and J called. Some clones fail to appear in such tables; in the studies checked, an unresolved V gene covers under half of the shortfall, and the cause of the remainder is unknown. The sample contains 84,000 or so clones, roughly 91% of them found a single time. The ten largest clonotypes hold 15% to 18% of the sample. A note on this clone: Its antigen has not been determined. The sample holds no much larger clone one base away, and base qualities are not on file.

The CDR3 starts with the cysteine, ends with the phenylalanine, and has 15 residues. Only the CDR3 part of the read is kept: 45 bases, read in frame from the first base. A distance of 16 bases separates the germline ends of V and J, which lose 6 bases and 4 bases respectively. The germline V gene specifies MRHNA as CDR1 and SNTAGT as CDR2. Sequences were obtained from blood. The receptor was isolated from a man aged 25 to 45 in good health. The sequence links TRBV6-4 to TRBJ2-1; the D gene is possibly TRBD2, with 6 bases matching. The DNA reads TGTGCCAGCAGAAAGGACTACCAACTATACAATGAGCAGTTCTTC. Its protein reads: CASRKDYQLYNEQFF.